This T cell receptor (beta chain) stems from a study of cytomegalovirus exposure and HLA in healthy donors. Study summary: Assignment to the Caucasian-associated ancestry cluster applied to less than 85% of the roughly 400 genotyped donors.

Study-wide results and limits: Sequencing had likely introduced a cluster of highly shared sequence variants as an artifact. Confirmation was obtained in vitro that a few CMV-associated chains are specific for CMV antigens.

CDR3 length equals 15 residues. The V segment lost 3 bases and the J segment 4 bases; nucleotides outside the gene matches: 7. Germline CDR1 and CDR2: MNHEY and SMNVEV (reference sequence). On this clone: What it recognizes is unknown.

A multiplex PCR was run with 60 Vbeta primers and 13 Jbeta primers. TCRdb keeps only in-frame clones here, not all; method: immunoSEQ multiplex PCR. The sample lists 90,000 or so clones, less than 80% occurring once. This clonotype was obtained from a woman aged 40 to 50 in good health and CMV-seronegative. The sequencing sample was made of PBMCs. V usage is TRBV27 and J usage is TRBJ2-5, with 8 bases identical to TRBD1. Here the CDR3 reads CASSFQGRGRETQYF. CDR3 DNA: TGTGCCAGCAGTTTCCAGGGCAGGGGGCGAGAGACCCAGTACTTC.